These T cell receptor beta chains were read from a single sample in a study of shared clonotypes between healthy human individuals. TCRdb's copy holds only in-frame clones and misses some; the assay was immunoSEQ multiplex PCR. The table records some 740,000 clones, almost 95% of them present only once. Source material: naive CD8+ T cells sorted from blood. These TCRs come from a man aged 25-45 years in good health. CDR3s include the opening cysteine and the closing phenylalanine or tryptophan. Each record gives: J gene, D gene, clone size, V gene, CDR3 DNA, CDR3 protein. The D gene is left open where the match is weak. Some rows have no size entry. The others give once, few or many, or a class for an expanded clone.

J gene: TRBJ2-7; D gene: NA; clone size: NA; V gene: TRBV27; CDR3 DNA: TGTGCCAGCAGTTTCGGAGGGAAATCCTACGAGCAGTACTTC; CDR3 protein: CASSFGGKSYEQYF
J gene: TRBJ2-7; D gene: TRBD1; clone size: NA; V gene: TRBV2; CDR3 DNA: TGTGCCAGCTACGGACAGGGTCTAGACGAGCAGTACTTC; CDR3 protein: CASYGQGLDEQYF
J gene: TRBJ1-5; D gene: NA; clone size: NA; V gene: TRBV7-9; CDR3 DNA: TGTGCCAGCAGCTTACCAGGGCCTTATCAGCCCCAGCATTTT; CDR3 protein: CASSLPGPYQPQHF
J gene: TRBJ2-3; D gene: NA; clone size: NA; V gene: TRBV27; CDR3 DNA: TGTGCCAGCAGTGGGGGAGGCCTCACAGATACGCAGTATTTT; CDR3 protein: CASSGGGLTDTQYF
J gene: TRBJ2-5; D gene: NA; clone size: NA; V gene: TRBV29-1; CDR3 DNA: TGCAGCGTTGAAGGGAGGGGGCAAGAGACCCAGTACTTC; CDR3 protein: CSVEGRGQETQYF
J gene: TRBJ2-7; D gene: NA; clone size: once; V gene: TRBV27; CDR3 DNA: TGTGCCAGCAGTTTACTCCCCTCCTACGAGCAGTACTTC; CDR3 protein: CASSLLPSYEQYF
J gene: TRBJ2-1; D gene: TRBD2; clone size: NA; V gene: TRBV7-9; CDR3 DNA: TGTGCCAGAGGACTAGCGGAAGAGCAGTTCTTC; CDR3 protein: CARGLAEEQFF
J gene: TRBJ2-7; D gene: NA; clone size: NA; V gene: TRBV7-8; CDR3 DNA: TGTGCCAGCAGCCCCTCCGGTACTGGGGGAGTGTCTTCCTACGAGCAGTACTTC; CDR3 protein: CASSPSGTGGVSSYEQYF
J gene: TRBJ1-5; D gene: NA; clone size: NA; V gene: TRBV27; CDR3 DNA: TGTGCCAGCAGTTTAGGGGGACCTAATCAGCCCCAGCATTTT; CDR3 protein: CASSLGGPNQPQHF
J gene: TRBJ2-6; D gene: NA; clone size: few; V gene: TRBV30; CDR3 DNA: TGTGCCTGGAGCTTAGCATCCGGGGCCAACGTCCTGACTTTC; CDR3 protein: CAWSLASGANVLTF
J gene: TRBJ2-7; D gene: TRBD2; clone size: NA; V gene: TRBV10-2; CDR3 DNA: TGCGCCACCACATCCGGACTAGCGGGAGGGCGAGACGAGCAGTACTTC; CDR3 protein: CATTSGLAGGRDEQYF
J gene: TRBJ2-1; D gene: NA; clone size: once; V gene: TRBV10-3; CDR3 DNA: TGTGCCACCGGCGGAACCCTCAGGGAGCAGTTCTTC; CDR3 protein: CATGGTLREQFF
J gene: TRBJ2-7; D gene: NA; clone size: NA; V gene: TRBV7-9; CDR3 DNA: TGTGCCAGCAGCCAAGGCAGCGACTACGAGCAGTACTTC; CDR3 protein: CASSQGSDYEQYF
J gene: TRBJ1-3; D gene: NA; clone size: NA; V gene: TRBV14; CDR3 DNA: TGTGCGGTGTGGGTCCTCACTGGAAACACCATATATTTT; CDR3 protein: CAVWVLTGNTIYF
J gene: TRBJ2-3; D gene: NA; clone size: NA; V gene: TRBV27; CDR3 DNA: TGTGCCAGCAGTTGGGGACTGAACACAGATACGCAGTATTTT; CDR3 protein: CASSWGLNTDTQYF
J gene: TRBJ2-1; D gene: TRBD1; clone size: NA; V gene: TRBV18; CDR3 DNA: TGTGCCAGCTCACCGGGACAGGGGTTTGAGCAGTTCTTC; CDR3 protein: CASSPGQGFEQFF
J gene: TRBJ2-5; D gene: NA; clone size: NA; V gene: TRBV27; CDR3 DNA: TGTGCCAGCAGTTTATACCGCCAAGAGACCCAGTACTTC; CDR3 protein: CASSLYRQETQYF
J gene: TRBJ2-7; D gene: TRBD1; clone size: once; V gene: TRBV19; CDR3 DNA: TGTGCCAGTGGAACGGCAGGGGGAGAGAGCTACGAGCAGTACTTC; CDR3 protein: CASGTAGGESYEQYF
J gene: TRBJ2-2; D gene: NA; clone size: NA; V gene: TRBV5-8; CDR3 DNA: TGTGCCAGCAGCTTGTTCGTGACTAAACCCGGGGAGCTGTTTTTT; CDR3 protein: CASSLFVTKPGELFF
J gene: TRBJ2-1; D gene: NA; clone size: NA; V gene: TRBV13; CDR3 DNA: TGTGCCAGCAGCTTTGCCCGTGAGACCTACAATGAGCAGTTCTTC; CDR3 protein: CASSFARETYNEQFF
J gene: TRBJ2-7; D gene: NA; clone size: NA; V gene: TRBV4-1; CDR3 DNA: TGCGCCAGCAGCCAAGATCCCAGGGGATACGAGCAGTACTTC; CDR3 protein: CASSQDPRGYEQYF
J gene: TRBJ2-1; D gene: TRBD2; clone size: NA; V gene: TRBV18; CDR3 DNA: TGTGCCAGCTCACCTGGCCTAGCGGTCACCTACAATGAGCAGTTCTTC; CDR3 protein: CASSPGLAVTYNEQFF
J gene: TRBJ2-1; D gene: NA; clone size: NA; V gene: TRBV6-1; CDR3 DNA: TGTGCCAGCAGTGAGGGAGGAACCGGGAGCTCCTACAATGAGCAGTTCTTC; CDR3 protein: CASSEGGTGSSYNEQFF
J gene: TRBJ2-1; D gene: TRBD2; clone size: NA; V gene: TRBV11-2; CDR3 DNA: TGTGCCAGCAGCTTAGGTATGGCGGGAGGGACCTACAATGAGCAGTTCTTC; CDR3 protein: CASSLGMAGGTYNEQFF
J gene: TRBJ2-2; D gene: NA; clone size: NA; V gene: TRBV7-8; CDR3 DNA: TGTGCCAGCAGCTTCCAGGCCGGTAGCGGTTACAACACCGGGGAGCTGTTTTTT; CDR3 protein: CASSFQAGSGYNTGELFF
J gene: TRBJ2-3; D gene: NA; clone size: NA; V gene: TRBV27; CDR3 DNA: TGTGCCAGCAGTCCAAGAGGGAGAGGCACAGATACGCAGTATTTT; CDR3 protein: CASSPRGRGTDTQYF
J gene: TRBJ2-1; D gene: TRBD2; clone size: NA; V gene: TRBV7-9; CDR3 DNA: TGTGCCAGCAGCTTAGTTATATCCCTAGCGGGAGATGAGCAGTTCTTC; CDR3 protein: CASSLVISLAGDEQFF
J gene: TRBJ2-5; D gene: NA; clone size: NA; V gene: TRBV5-1; CDR3 DNA: TGCGCCAGCAGCTGGGGGGAAGGGGCCCAAGAGACCCAGTACTTC; CDR3 protein: CASSWGEGAQETQYF
J gene: TRBJ2-7; D gene: NA; clone size: once; V gene: TRBV27; CDR3 DNA: TGTGCCAGCAGTTTAGATTTTTCTGGGACCTACGAGCAGTACTTC; CDR3 protein: CASSLDFSGTYEQYF
J gene: TRBJ2-5; D gene: TRBD1; clone size: NA; V gene: TRBV10-3; CDR3 DNA: TGTGCCAGCCAGGGGGCCGACCAAGAGACCCAGTACTTC; CDR3 protein: CASQGADQETQYF
J gene: TRBJ1-5; D gene: NA; clone size: NA; V gene: TRBV27; CDR3 DNA: TGTGCCATCGGGGGTGAGGGTTTTGGCAATCAGCCCCAGCATTTT; CDR3 protein: CAIGGEGFGNQPQHF
J gene: TRBJ2-1; D gene: TRBD2; clone size: NA; V gene: TRBV9; CDR3 DNA: TGTGCCAGCAGCACCCAGGGTGGGACTAGCTCGGATGAGCAGTTCTTC; CDR3 protein: CASSTQGGTSSDEQFF
J gene: TRBJ2-5; D gene: TRBD1; clone size: NA; V gene: TRBV7-9; CDR3 DNA: TGTGCCAGCAGCTTGGACAGGGCAGTACCACTCGTTAGGGAGACCCAGTACTTC; CDR3 protein: CASSLDRAVPLVRETQYF
J gene: TRBJ2-5; D gene: TRBD2; clone size: NA; V gene: TRBV7-9; CDR3 DNA: TGTGCCAGCCCGGAGCGGGAGATGGAAGAGACCCAGTACTTC; CDR3 protein: CASPEREMEETQYF
J gene: TRBJ1-1; D gene: TRBD1; clone size: once; V gene: TRBV7-9; CDR3 DNA: TGTGCCAGCAGCCTACCCCAGGGGGCGCGGACTGAAGCTTTCTTT; CDR3 protein: CASSLPQGARTEAFF
J gene: TRBJ2-2; D gene: NA; clone size: NA; V gene: TRBV29-1; CDR3 DNA: TGCAGCGCCTGGGCCAGGACCGGGGAGCTGTTTTTT; CDR3 protein: CSAWARTGELFF
J gene: TRBJ2-1; D gene: TRBD2; clone size: NA; V gene: TRBV2; CDR3 DNA: TGTGCCAGCAGCGATCAGGAGCGGGAGTACTTAGTCAATGAGCAGTTCTTC; CDR3 protein: CASSDQEREYLVNEQFF
J gene: TRBJ1-2; D gene: NA; clone size: once; V gene: TRBV19; CDR3 DNA: TGTGCCAGTAGTGTCGGACTTGGCTACACCTTC; CDR3 protein: CASSVGLGYTF
J gene: TRBJ2-5; D gene: NA; clone size: NA; V gene: TRBV5-1; CDR3 DNA: TGCGCCAGCAGAGACTTGACGACAGAACAAGAGACCCAGTACTTC; CDR3 protein: CASRDLTTEQETQYF
J gene: TRBJ2-1; D gene: NA; clone size: NA; V gene: TRBV5-5; CDR3 DNA: TGTGCCAGCAGCTTGGGACTATCCTACAATGAGCAGTTCTTC; CDR3 protein: CASSLGLSYNEQFF
J gene: TRBJ1-3; D gene: NA; clone size: NA; V gene: TRBV27; CDR3 DNA: TGTGCCAGCAGGCCTTACAATGGAAACACCATATATTTT; CDR3 protein: CASRPYNGNTIYF
J gene: TRBJ2-7; D gene: NA; clone size: NA; V gene: TRBV5-1; CDR3 DNA: TGCGCCAGCAGCTTGGATAGGAGACTCGACGAGCAGTACTTC; CDR3 protein: CASSLDRRLDEQYF
J gene: TRBJ2-1; D gene: TRBD1; clone size: NA; V gene: TRBV4-1; CDR3 DNA: TGCGCCAGCAGCCGCATCCGGGACAGGGGATACAATGAGCAGTTCTTC; CDR3 protein: CASSRIRDRGYNEQFF
J gene: TRBJ2-1; D gene: NA; clone size: NA; V gene: TRBV29-1; CDR3 DNA: TGCAGCGCTGACCCGGGGAATCTTCAGTTCTTC; CDR3 protein: CSADPGNLQFF
J gene: TRBJ2-5; D gene: NA; clone size: NA; V gene: TRBV28; CDR3 DNA: TGTGCCAGCAGTGGCCGGACGAGGGAAGAGACCCAGTACTTC; CDR3 protein: CASSGRTREETQYF
J gene: TRBJ2-6; D gene: NA; clone size: NA; V gene: TRBV7-9; CDR3 DNA: TGTGCCAGCAGCTACCAGGGTGCCGGGGCCAACGTCCTGACTTTC; CDR3 protein: CASSYQGAGANVLTF
J gene: TRBJ2-1; D gene: NA; clone size: once; V gene: TRBV6-5; CDR3 DNA: TGTGCCAGCAGGTACAGTCATGAGCAGTTCTTC; CDR3 protein: CASRYSHEQFF
J gene: TRBJ1-3; D gene: NA; clone size: NA; V gene: TRBV27; CDR3 DNA: TGTGCCAGCTGCCCTCGGGGCCACGGAAACACCATATATTTT; CDR3 protein: CASCPRGHGNTIYF
J gene: TRBJ2-6; D gene: NA; clone size: NA; V gene: TRBV7-9; CDR3 DNA: TGTGCCAGCAGCTTAGGGGTTTCTGGGGCCAACGTCCTGACTTTC; CDR3 protein: CASSLGVSGANVLTF